Listed below are T cell receptor beta chains from one sample, sequenced in a study of blood T cell repertoires in COVID-19. Data came from immunoSEQ multiplex PCR; TCRdb stores just in-frame clones and leaves some out. The top ten hold approximately 11% of the sample, which has approximately 100,000 clones, 82% seen once. The specimen was peripheral blood. These TCRs come from a man aged 70 or older with active or convalescent COVID-19. Each CDR3 is given with its conserved first and last residue. The order of the fields is J gene, D gene, clone size, V gene, CDR3 DNA, CDR3 protein. A D gene is named only where the DNA matches it firmly. Part of the rows lack a size; the others show once, few, many or a class for expanded clones.

>TRBJ1-6|-|-|TRBV7-8
TGTGCCAGCGGATCCGGGGGAAACAATTCACCCCTCCACTTT
CASGSGGNNSPLHF
>TRBJ2-2|-|-|TRBV19
TGTGCCAGTAGTATCGGAGTAGGGGTTACCGGGGAGCTGTTTTTT
CASSIGVGVTGELFF
>TRBJ2-7|TRBD2|-|TRBV11-2
TGTGCCAGCAGCTTAGTACTAGCGAACTCCTACGAGCAGTACTTC
CASSLVLANSYEQYF
>TRBJ1-2|-|-|TRBV6-2/TRBV6-3
TGTGCCAGCAGTTACTCGACCGGCGGGGGCTACACCTTC
CASSYSTGGGYTF
>TRBJ2-7|-|-|TRBV7-8
TGTGCCAGCAGCTTAGTTCAGGGAGGCGAGCAGTACTTC
CASSLVQGGEQYF
>TRBJ2-7|-|-|TRBV27
TGTGCCAGCAGTGACTACTACGAGCAGTACTTC
CASSDYYEQYF
>TRBJ2-3|TRBD2|-|TRBV6-1
TGTGCCAGCAGTGAAGGGACTAGCGGGGCGGCAGCGCAGTATTTT
CASSEGTSGAAAQYF
>TRBJ1-2|TRBD1|-|TRBV2
TGTGCCAGCGGGCAGCTACAGGGGGTTGGCTACACCTTC
CASGQLQGVGYTF
>TRBJ2-5|-|once|TRBV3-1/TRBV3-2
TGTGCCAGCAGCCAGGCAGGGCCCCTAGGAAAGACCCAGTACTTC
CASSQAGPLGKTQYF
>TRBJ1-5|-|-|TRBV30
TGTGCCTTTTCGGGTAGCAATCAGCCCCAGCATTTT
CAFSGSNQPQHF
>TRBJ1-2|-|few|TRBV30
TGTGCCTGGAGTGTAACGCCAGTTAACTATGGCTACACCTTC
CAWSVTPVNYGYTF
>TRBJ2-7|TRBD1|-|TRBV7-6
TGTGCCAGCAGCTTAGAAGGGGGCCGGGCCGAGCAGTACTTC
CASSLEGGRAEQYF
>TRBJ2-3|-|-|TRBV5-6
TGTGCCAGCAGCTCCCCTAGTCCGGATACGCAGTATTTT
CASSSPSPDTQYF
>TRBJ2-1|-|-|TRBV7-2
TGTGCCAGCAGCTTGGGGGGGCAGCTCTACAATGAGCAGTTCTTC
CASSLGGQLYNEQFF
>TRBJ2-3|-|-|TRBV3-1/TRBV3-2
TGTGCCAGCAGCCAAGACGGTGAGGGAGATACGCAGTATTTT
CASSQDGEGDTQYF
>TRBJ2-1|-|-|TRBV11-3
TGTGCCAGCAGCAGGGGCCGCCGGGCGAAAAACAATGAGCAGTTCTTC
CASSRGRRAKNNEQFF
>TRBJ2-3|TRBD1|-|TRBV4-1
TGCGCCAGCAGCCTTCAGGGGGACACAGATACGCAGTATTTT
CASSLQGDTDTQYF
>TRBJ1-2|TRBD1|-|TRBV27
TGTGCCAGCAGTTTTACCGGACAGGGAGACAGCTATGGCTACACCTTC
CASSFTGQGDSYGYTF
>TRBJ1-3|-|-|TRBV7-2
TGTGCCAGCAGCTCCCAGGGTCTTGGAAACACCATATATTTT
CASSSQGLGNTIYF
>TRBJ2-7|-|-|TRBV6-5
TGTGCCAGCAGGGATAGGGGATCTAGCTCCTACGAGCAGTACTTC
CASRDRGSSSYEQYF
>TRBJ2-1|TRBD1|once|TRBV19
TGTGCCAGTAGAGGGGGCGGAGCTGGTTCGGCCTACAATGAGCAGTTCTTC
CASRGGGAGSAYNEQFF
>TRBJ1-3|-|-|TRBV30
TGTGCCTGGAGGGTGGCAGGGAACTCTGGAAACACCATATATTTT
CAWRVAGNSGNTIYF
>TRBJ1-1|-|-|TRBV2
TGTGCCAGCGAGCGAGTGAACACTGAAGCTTTCTTT
CASERVNTEAFF
>TRBJ1-3|-|few|TRBV11-2
TGTGCCAGCAGCTTCGCGGGGGCGACAGGAAACACCATATATTTT
CASSFAGATGNTIYF
>TRBJ1-2|-|once|TRBV28
TGTGCCAGCACCCAACAGGGACGCTACACCTTC
CASTQQGRYTF
>TRBJ1-6|-|-|TRBV7-8
TGTGCCAGCAGCTTATCAGGTTTCAATTCACCCCTCCACTTT
CASSLSGFNSPLHF
>TRBJ2-1|-|-|TRBV10-3
TGTGCCATCAGTGAGGGAGGAAGCTCCTACAATGAGCAGTTCTTC
CAISEGGSSYNEQFF
>TRBJ2-6|-|few|TRBV6-5
TGTGCCAGCAAGGGTCAGCGGTCCGGGGCCAACGTCCTGACTTTC
CASKGQRSGANVLTF
>TRBJ2-2|TRBD1|-|TRBV2
TGTGCCAGCAGTGCCCGGACAGGGGGCACCACCGGGGAGCTGTTTTTT
CASSARTGGTTGELFF
>TRBJ1-2|-|-|TRBV18
TGTGCCAGCTCACCACTGGTCGCGGGTGGCTACACCTTC
CASSPLVAGGYTF
>TRBJ2-7|-|-|TRBV19
TGTGCCAGTAGTATAAGCAGGTCTACCTACGAGCAGTACTTC
CASSISRSTYEQYF